One sample yielded the 27 T cell receptor beta chains listed below, sequenced in a study of identical twins. TCRdb reprocessed the 5' RACE reads via MiXCR and lists one record per CDR3 protein. The sample has approximately 150,000 distinct CDR3 sequences; under 4.5% are singletons. The sample was memory T cells sorted from blood. These receptors were obtained from a man between 18 and 35 years old in good health.

In its sample, this clonotype was seen many times. This chain connects TRBV28 to TRBJ1-5; D is ambiguous. V lost 7 bases, J lost 5 bases, and 18 bases lay in between. Germline assignment: CDR1 MDHEN and CDR2 SYDVKM. There are 15 residues in the CDR3. The chain's CDR3 is CASTDHVRRDQPQHF. The CDR3 DNA reads TGTGCCAGCACCGATCATGTGAGACGAGATCAGCCCCAGCATTTT.

This clonotype came up many times. The V call is TRBV20-1, the J call TRBJ1-2; D perhaps matches TRBD1 (5 bases). The V end lost 4 bases, the J end lost 7 bases, and 13 bases lay between the germline ends. CDR3 length: 12 residues. Germline lookup yields CDR1 DFQATT and CDR2 SNEGSKA (reference sequence). CDR3 in amino acids: CSAIAGLGGYTF. The CDR3 coding sequence is TGCAGTGCTATAGCAGGGCTGGGTGGCTACACCTTC.

This clonotype was seen ten or more times. J is TRBJ2-5 and V is TRBV5-6; 8 nucleotides line up with TRBD2. The CDR3 spans 14 residues. V lost 5 bases to trimming and J lost 5 bases; unmatched junction nucleotides: 8. The germline V gene encodes CDR1 SGHDT and CDR2 YYEEEE. CDR3 sequence reads: CASRLGPGGETQYF. CDR3 nucleotide sequence: TGTGCCAGCAGACTTGGACCGGGAGGGGAGACCCAGTACTTC.

This clonotype came up many times. The chain combines TRBV4-3 with TRBJ2-4; D might be TRBD1 or TRBD2, each matching 5 bases. The V end was cut by 0 bases, the J end by 8 bases, with 8 bases between. There are 13 residues in the CDR3. Germline assignment: CDR1 LGHNA and CDR2 YSLEER. This CDR3 is CASSQERGHIQYF. In nucleotides, the CDR3 is TGCGCCAGCAGCCAAGAGAGGGGCCACATTCAGTACTTC.

This clonotype was seen repeatedly, ten times or more. The chain is built from TRBV7-8 and TRBJ1-6; D remains unclear. V was cut by 8 bases and J by 0 bases, with 11 bases left in between. The germline V gene has CDR1 SGHVS and CDR2 FQNEAQ. The length of the CDR3 is 15 residues. For the CDR3, the DNA is TGTGCCAGCGCCGCCGGGAGCTCCTATAATTCACCCCTCCACTTT. Amino acids: CASAAGSSYNSPLHF.

This clonotype was detected ten times or more. The chain employs TRBV6-5 and TRBJ2-6; no clear D. The CDR3 length is 18 residues. V was cut by 0 bases and J by 0 bases, with 12 bases left in between. The germline CDR1 and CDR2 sequences are MNHEY and SVGAGI. Here the CDR3 reads CASSYSVQLSSGANVLTF. As DNA, the CDR3 is TGTGCCAGCAGTTACTCAGTACAGCTGAGCTCTGGGGCCAACGTCCTGACTTTC.

This clonotype was seen only a few times. The rearrangement links TRBV7-9 to TRBJ2-7; 11 bases align to TRBD1. The CDR3 is 14 residues long. Unmatched junction bases numbered 3, after V lost 4 bases and J lost 4 bases. Germline loops: CDR1 SEHNR, CDR2 FQNEAQ (reference sequence). The DNA for the CDR3 is TGTGCCAGCAGCTCCCGGGACAGGGGGTACGAGCAGTACTTC. Its translation is CASSSRDRGYEQYF.

This clonotype was found a few times. J is TRBJ1-2 and V is TRBV11-1; D is unresolved. The CDR3 contains 18 residues. CDR1 SGHAT and CDR2 FQDESV come from the germline V gene (reference sequence). Between the trimmed V and J ends, which lost 2 bases and 4 bases, there was a span of 23 bases. The CDR3 region has the DNA TGTGCCAGCAGCTTATCCCCGCATGACGGGCCCCGGGGCTATGGCTACACCTTC. Its protein product is CASSLSPHDGPRGYGYTF.

This clonotype was recorded a few times. This may be a read error: a much more frequent sequence differs by one nucleotide. This likely comes from a read error, as the CDR3 has no conserved phenylalanine or tryptophan at its end. J is TRBJ1-2 and V is TRBV29-1; possibly TRBD1 for D (5 bases). V was clipped by 3 bases and J by 7 bases, with 9 bases between them. This CDR3 comprises 11 residues. The germline CDR1 and CDR2 sequences are SQVTM and ANQGSEA. The CDR3 DNA reads as TGCAGCGTTGAGAGGGACTTTGGCTACACCTCC. This translates into CSVERDFGYTS.

This clonotype was seen ten or more times. The V and J genes are TRBV6-5 and TRBJ2-7; no firm D call. V lost 1 base and J 2 bases, leaving 12 bases between the germline ends. This CDR3 spans 15 amino acids. CDR1 is MNHEY, CDR2 SVGAGI, per germline. The CDR3 coding sequence is TGTGCCAGCAGTTACTTTCCAGACACAACCTACGAGCAGTACTTC. Translated: CASSYFPDTTYEQYF.

Many counts were recorded for this clonotype. The chain couples TRBV27 to TRBJ2-4; D possibly corresponds to TRBD2 (5 bases). There are 14 residues in the CDR3. Trimming removed 4 bases at V and 8 bases at J, with 15 bases between. The germline V gene has CDR1 MNHEY and CDR2 SMNVEV (reference sequence). As DNA, the CDR3 is TGTGCCAGCAGTTGGACCCCCTCGCGGGACATTCAGTACTTC. It codes for CASSWTPSRDIQYF.

There are many counts of this clonotype. This chain uses TRBV3-1 with TRBJ2-5; D possibly corresponds to TRBD1 (6 bases). With 4 bases removed from V and 2 bases from J, the gap between germline ends came to 14 bases. CDR1 LGHDT and CDR2 YNNKEL come from the germline V gene (reference sequence). There are 15 residues in the CDR3. Here the CDR3 DNA reads TGTGCCAGCAGCCCCGCAGGGGCCCAGCAAGAGACCCAGTACTTC. The encoded protein is CASSPAGAQQETQYF.

This clonotype turned up a few times. The chain links TRBV28 to TRBJ2-7, with D tentatively TRBD1 or TRBD2 (6 bases each). Germline assignment: CDR1 MDHEN and CDR2 SYDVKM. V shed 6 bases and J shed 5 bases, with 20 bases lying between them. The CDR3 loop spans 15 amino acids. CDR3 sequence (DNA): TGTGCCAGCAGCTCGGTCGTTGGGGGGCCCGACGAGCAGTACTTC. Amino acids: CASSSVVGGPDEQYF.

This clonotype has at least ten counts. This chain connects TRBV20-1 to TRBJ2-7; 14 bases align to TRBD2. This CDR3 region has 16 residues. Per the germline V gene, CDR1 is DFQATT and CDR2 is SNEGSKA (reference sequence). V gave up 5 bases and J gave up 0 bases; unmatched junction bases: 6. CDR3 bases: TGCAGTGCTCACGGGACTAGCGGGAGAGACTCCTACGAGCAGTACTTC. Its protein is CSAHGTSGRDSYEQYF.

This clonotype occurred a few times. This clone may be a read error of a much larger clone one base away. The CDR3 does not close with the conserved phenylalanine or tryptophan, likely indicating a read error. The chain has TRBV7-2 and TRBJ2-7; D is unclear. Trimming stripped 5 bases from V and 0 bases from J, with 11 bases between. The CDR3 has 14 residues. Germline V lookup: CDR1 SGHTA, CDR2 FQGNSA. CDR3 in DNA: TGTGCCAGCAGCCCACAAGTGATCTCCTACGAGCAGTACTCC. It encodes CASSPQVISYEQYS.

This clonotype was seen at least ten times. The CDR3 coding sequence is TGTGCCAGCAGTGCCCGGGAAACTGGAAACACCATATATTTT. This sequence encodes CASSARETGNTIYF. The J gene is TRBJ1-3, the V gene TRBV6-1; D unclear. CDR3 length equals 14 residues. CDR1 and CDR2 from the germline V gene are MNHNS and SASEGT. Trimming took off 4 bases at V and 2 bases at J, with 9 bases between the two ends.

This clonotype was detected many times. The chain carries TRBV6-2 or TRBV6-3 and TRBJ2-1; D unclear. Germline V gene lookup returns CDR1 MNHEY and CDR2 SVGEGT. The V gene lost 5 bases and the J gene lost 6 bases, with 5 bases spanning the gap. This CDR3 has 11 residues. This CDR3 reads CASSQRNEQFF. CDR3 DNA: TGTGCCAGCAGTCAGCGCAATGAGCAGTTCTTC.

The chain joins TRBV7-3 to TRBJ2-1; D may be TRBD2 (6 bases). V was pared by 5 bases and J by 5 bases, with 10 bases between. CDR3 length equals 13 residues. In germline, CDR1 is SGHTA, CDR2 FQGTGA. CDR3 in DNA: TGTGCCAGCAGCCGGACTAATAACAATGAGCAGTTCTTC. Translating gives CASSRTNNNEQFF.

This clonotype was seen repeatedly, ten times or more. The chain couples TRBV12-3 or TRBV12-4 to TRBJ2-7, with a weak D call TRBD2 (7 bases). This CDR3 contains 15 residues. The germline V and J ends were trimmed by 6 bases and 3 bases, with 18 bases remaining between them. As DNA, the CDR3 is TGTGCCAGCAGCTTTAGGGGAGGGGGACACTACGAGCAGTACTTC. Translation: CASSFRGGGHYEQYF.

This clonotype was found many times. This chain connects TRBV27 to TRBJ2-5; no clear D gene. Trimming took off 4 bases at V and 1 base at J, with 10 bases between the two ends. The CDR3 loop spans 14 amino acids. Germline values: CDR1 MNHEY, CDR2 SMNVEV (reference sequence). The CDR3 bases are TGTGCCAGCAGTTACGTGGGTTCCCAAGAGACCCAGTACTTC. The encoded protein is CASSYVGSQETQYF.

This clonotype was seen ten or more times. V usage is TRBV7-2 and J usage is TRBJ2-2; D is ambiguous. Germline V gene sequence: CDR1 SGHTA, CDR2 FQGNSA. The CDR3 extends over 14 amino acids. Deletions cut 6 bases from V and 6 bases from J, with 14 bases between. The CDR3 sequence is CASSPGSAPGELFF. CDR3 bases: TGTGCCAGCAGTCCCGGATCTGCCCCCGGGGAGCTGTTTTTT.

The chain has TRBV5-1 and TRBJ2-7; 9 nucleotides line up with TRBD1. From germline, CDR1 is SGHRS and CDR2 YFSETQ. With 6 bases clipped from V and 0 bases from J, the junction kept 10 bases outside the gene matches. The CDR3 sequence is 16 residues long. CDR3 in DNA: TGCGCCAGCACCACGGGTTGGGACAGGGACTCCTACGAGCAGTACTTC. Residues: CASTTGWDRDSYEQYF.

This clonotype was seen at least ten times. The chain has TRBV18 and TRBJ1-6; unclear D gene. Germline V CDR1 and CDR2: KGHSH, LQKENI. CDR3 length equals 13 residues. V gave up 2 bases and J gave up 5 bases, with 4 bases separating them. The CDR3 sequence: CASSPGNNSPLHF. Here the CDR3 DNA reads TGTGCCAGCTCACCAGGCAATAATTCACCCCTCCACTTT. Full variable domain (outside the CDR3, taken from reference TRBV18 and TRBJ1-6): NAGVMQNPRHLVRRRGQEARLRCSPMKGHSHVYWYRQLPEEGLKFMVYLQKENIIDESGMPKERFSAEFPKEGPSILRIQQVVRGDSAAYFCASSPGNNSPLHFGNGTRLTVT.

This clonotype was found many times. The chain employs TRBV6-5 and TRBJ1-2, with 8 bases aligning to TRBD1. J was trimmed by 4 bases and V by 4 bases; bases with no gene match: 5. The CDR3 totals 14 residues. Germline V CDR1 and CDR2: MNHEY, SVGAGI. The CDR3 region is CASSSGQGTYGYTF. CDR3 in DNA: TGTGCCAGCAGTTCCGGACAGGGTACCTATGGCTACACCTTC.

This clonotype was seen ten or more times. An end of the junction differs from the germline gene, which may be a read error. The gene calls are TRBV20-1 and TRBJ1-2, with D possibly matching TRBD1 (5 bases). The CDR3 is 13 residues long. Germline V gene data show CDR1 as DFQATT and CDR2 as SNEGSKA (reference sequence). In DNA, the CDR3 is TGCAGTGCTAAAAGGGGACGGACCTATGACTACACCTTC. Translated: CSAKRGRTYDYTF.

This clonotype occurred many times. This chain connects TRBV6-1 to TRBJ2-1; weak D call: TRBD1 (6 bases). Trimming pared 5 bases from V and 3 bases from J, leaving 11 bases between. Germline CDR1 MNHNS, CDR2 SASEGT. The CDR3 length is 14 residues. CDR3 in amino acids: CASSTPDSYNEQFF. CDR3 coding DNA: TGTGCCAGCAGTACCCCGGACAGCTACAATGAGCAGTTCTTC.

This clonotype came up a few times. The V gene is TRBV6-1, the J gene TRBJ2-3; unclear D gene. Germline V gene data show CDR1 as MNHNS and CDR2 as SASEGT. CDR3 length equals 16 residues. V was shortened by 6 bases and J by 2 bases, with 18 bases between the two germline ends. The CDR3 protein is CASSPNRWQNTDTQYF. CDR3 sequence (DNA): TGTGCCAGCAGCCCTAACCGCTGGCAAAACACAGATACGCAGTATTTT.